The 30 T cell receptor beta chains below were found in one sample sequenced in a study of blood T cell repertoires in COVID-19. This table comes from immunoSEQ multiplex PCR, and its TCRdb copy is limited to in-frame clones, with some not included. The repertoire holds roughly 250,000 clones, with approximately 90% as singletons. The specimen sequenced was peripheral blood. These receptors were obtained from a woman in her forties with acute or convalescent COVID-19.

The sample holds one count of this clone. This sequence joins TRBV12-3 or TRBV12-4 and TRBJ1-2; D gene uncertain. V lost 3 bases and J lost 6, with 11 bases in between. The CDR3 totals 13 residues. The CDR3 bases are TGTGCCAGCAGTTTCTTTCAGAAAGATGGCTACACCTTC. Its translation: CASSFFQKDGYTF.

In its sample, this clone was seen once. This CDR3 reads CAWSVGGIGEKLFF. DNA for the CDR3: TGTGCCTGGAGTGTAGGGGGTATCGGCGAAAAACTGTTTTTT. This rearrangement joins TRBV30 to TRBJ1-4; possible D gene TRBD1, 6 bases. Germline CDR1 reads GTSNPN; CDR2 reads SVGIG (reference sequence). The length of the CDR3 is 14 residues. The V end lost 0 bases, the J end lost 8 bases, and 13 bases lay between the germline ends.

The DNA for the CDR3 is TGTGCCAGTAGTTCCCCGGGGAGGGACTATGGCTACACCTTC. This gives the protein CASSSPGRDYGYTF. This sequence joins TRBV19 and TRBJ1-2; D gene uncertain. This CDR3 is 14 amino acids long. CDR1 and CDR2 (germline): LNHDA, SQIVND (reference sequence). The V and J ends lost 5 bases and 3 bases respectively, with 13 bases between them.

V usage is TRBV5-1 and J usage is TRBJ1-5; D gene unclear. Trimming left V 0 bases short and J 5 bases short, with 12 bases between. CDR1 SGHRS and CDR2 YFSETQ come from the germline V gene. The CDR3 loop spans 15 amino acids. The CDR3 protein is CASSLGNARDQPQHF. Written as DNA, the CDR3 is TGCGCCAGCAGCTTGGGAAACGCACGCGATCAGCCCCAGCATTTT.

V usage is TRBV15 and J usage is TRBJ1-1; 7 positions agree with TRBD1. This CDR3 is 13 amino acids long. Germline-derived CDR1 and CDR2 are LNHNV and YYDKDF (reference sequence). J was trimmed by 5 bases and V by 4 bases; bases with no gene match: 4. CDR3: CATSIRGLTEAFF. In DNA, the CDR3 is TGTGCCACCAGCATAAGGGGGCTGACTGAAGCTTTCTTT.

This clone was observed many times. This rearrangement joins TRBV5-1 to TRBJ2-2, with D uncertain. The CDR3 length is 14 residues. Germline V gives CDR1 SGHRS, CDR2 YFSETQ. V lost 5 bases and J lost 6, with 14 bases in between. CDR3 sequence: CASSPQKMAGELFF. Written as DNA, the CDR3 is TGCGCCAGCAGTCCACAAAAGATGGCCGGGGAGCTGTTTTTT.

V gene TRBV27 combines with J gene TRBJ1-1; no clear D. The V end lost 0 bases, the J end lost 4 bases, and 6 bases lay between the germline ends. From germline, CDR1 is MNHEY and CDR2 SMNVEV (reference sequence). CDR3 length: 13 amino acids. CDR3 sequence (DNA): TGTGCCAGCAGTTTATCCCTGAGCACTGAAGCTTTCTTT. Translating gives CASSLSLSTEAFF.

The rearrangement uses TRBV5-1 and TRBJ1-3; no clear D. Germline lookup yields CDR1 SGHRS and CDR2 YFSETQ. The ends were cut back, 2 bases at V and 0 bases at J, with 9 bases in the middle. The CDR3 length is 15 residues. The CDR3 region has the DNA TGCGCCAGCAGCTTAGCATCGAGCTCTGGAAACACCATATATTTT. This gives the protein CASSLASSSGNTIYF.

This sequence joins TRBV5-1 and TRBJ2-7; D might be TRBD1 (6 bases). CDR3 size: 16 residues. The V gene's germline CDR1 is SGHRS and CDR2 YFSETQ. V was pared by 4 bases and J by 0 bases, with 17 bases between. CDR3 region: CASSPTGTTPSYEQYV. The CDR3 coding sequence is TGCGCCAGCAGCCCGACCGGGACAACTCCCTCCTACGAGCAGTACGTC.

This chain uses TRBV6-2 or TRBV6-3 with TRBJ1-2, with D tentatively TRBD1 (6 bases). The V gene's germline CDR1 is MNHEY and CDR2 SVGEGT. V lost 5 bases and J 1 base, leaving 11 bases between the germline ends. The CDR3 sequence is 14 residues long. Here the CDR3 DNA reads TGTGCCAGCAGTCGGACAGCCGTTAACTATGGCTACACCTTC. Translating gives CASSRTAVNYGYTF.

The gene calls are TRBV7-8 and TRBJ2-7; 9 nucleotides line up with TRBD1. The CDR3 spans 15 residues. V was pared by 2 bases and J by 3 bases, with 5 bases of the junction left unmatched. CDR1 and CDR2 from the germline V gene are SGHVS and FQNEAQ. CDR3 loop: CASSLYPGQGYEQYV. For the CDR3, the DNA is TGTGCCAGCAGCTTATACCCGGGACAGGGCTACGAGCAGTACGTC.

Here the CDR3 DNA reads TGTGCCAGCAGTCCCTTCTGGGGGCGCAATCAGCCCCAGCATTTT. Amino acids: CASSPFWGRNQPQHF. J is TRBJ1-5 and V is TRBV5-5, with TRBD1 as a possible D gene (6 bases). V was cut by 5 bases and J by 2 bases, with 14 bases left in between. The CDR3 covers 15 residues. Germline V lookup: CDR1 SGHKS, CDR2 YYEKEE (reference sequence).

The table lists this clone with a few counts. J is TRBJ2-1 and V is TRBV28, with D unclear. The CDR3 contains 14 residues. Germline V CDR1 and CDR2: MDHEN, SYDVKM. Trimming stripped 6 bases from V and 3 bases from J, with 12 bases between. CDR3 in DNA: TGTGCCAGCAGCCGAGTCGAGATCTACAATGAGCAGTTCTTC. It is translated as CASSRVEIYNEQFF.

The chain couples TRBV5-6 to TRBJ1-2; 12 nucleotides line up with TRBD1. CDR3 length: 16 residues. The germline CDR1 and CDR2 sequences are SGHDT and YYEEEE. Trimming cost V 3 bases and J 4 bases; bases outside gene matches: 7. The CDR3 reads CASSSVKGQGAYGYTF. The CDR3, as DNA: TGTGCCAGCAGCTCAGTAAAGGGACAGGGGGCCTATGGCTACACCTTC.

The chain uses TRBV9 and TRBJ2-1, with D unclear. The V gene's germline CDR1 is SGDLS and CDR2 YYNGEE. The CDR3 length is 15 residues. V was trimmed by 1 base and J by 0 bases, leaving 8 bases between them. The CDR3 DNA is TGTGCCAGCAGCGTATATGCGGTCTCCTACAATGAGCAGTTCTTC. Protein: CASSVYAVSYNEQFF.

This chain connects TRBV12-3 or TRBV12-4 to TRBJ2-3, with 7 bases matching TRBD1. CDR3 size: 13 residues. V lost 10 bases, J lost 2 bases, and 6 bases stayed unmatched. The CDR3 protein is CATGGQHTDTQYF. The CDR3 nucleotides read TGTGCCACAGGGGGACAGCACACAGATACGCAGTATTTT.

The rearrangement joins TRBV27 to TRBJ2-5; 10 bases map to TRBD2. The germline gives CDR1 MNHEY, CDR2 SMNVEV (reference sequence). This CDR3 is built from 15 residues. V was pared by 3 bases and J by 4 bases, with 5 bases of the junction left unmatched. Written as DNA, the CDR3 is TGTGCCAGCAGTTTTAGCGGGGGGACTCCAGAGACCCAGTACTTC. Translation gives CASSFSGGTPETQYF.

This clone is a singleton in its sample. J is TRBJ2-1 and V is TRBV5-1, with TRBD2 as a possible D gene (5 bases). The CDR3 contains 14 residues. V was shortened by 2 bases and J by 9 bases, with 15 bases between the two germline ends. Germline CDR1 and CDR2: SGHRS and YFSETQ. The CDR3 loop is CASSFGEVAGEQFF. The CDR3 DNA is TGCGCCAGCAGCTTCGGTGAGGTTGCGGGTGAGCAGTTCTTC.

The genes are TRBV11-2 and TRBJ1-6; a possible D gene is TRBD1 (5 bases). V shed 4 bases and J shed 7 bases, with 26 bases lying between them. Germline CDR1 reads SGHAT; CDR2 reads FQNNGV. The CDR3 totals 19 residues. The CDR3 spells CASSSRAGPSAGWNSPLHF. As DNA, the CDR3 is TGTGCCAGCAGCTCCCGCGCGGGACCAAGTGCCGGGTGGAATTCACCCCTCCACTTT.

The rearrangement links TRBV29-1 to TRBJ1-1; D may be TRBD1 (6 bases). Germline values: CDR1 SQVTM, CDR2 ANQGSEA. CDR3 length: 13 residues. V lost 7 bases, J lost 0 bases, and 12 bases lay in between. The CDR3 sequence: CSASGHLNTEAFF. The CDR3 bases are TGCAGCGCTTCGGGACATCTGAACACTGAAGCTTTCTTT.

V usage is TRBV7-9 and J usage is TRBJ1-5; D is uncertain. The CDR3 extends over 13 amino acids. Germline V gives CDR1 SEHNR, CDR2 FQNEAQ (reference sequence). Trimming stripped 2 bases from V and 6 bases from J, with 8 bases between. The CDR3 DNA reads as TGTGCCAGCAGCTTATCGGAGGGTCAGCCCCAGCATTTT. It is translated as CASSLSEGQPQHF.

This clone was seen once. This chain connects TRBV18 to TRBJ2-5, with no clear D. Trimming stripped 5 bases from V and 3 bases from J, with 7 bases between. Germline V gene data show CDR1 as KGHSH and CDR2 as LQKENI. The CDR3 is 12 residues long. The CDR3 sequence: CASSASEETQYF. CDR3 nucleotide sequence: TGTGCCAGCTCAGCGTCGGAAGAGACCCAGTACTTC.

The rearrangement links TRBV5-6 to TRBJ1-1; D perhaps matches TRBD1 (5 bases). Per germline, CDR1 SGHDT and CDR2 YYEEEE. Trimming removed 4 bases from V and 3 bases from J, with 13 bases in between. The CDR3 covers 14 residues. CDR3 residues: CASSGWGTDTEAFF. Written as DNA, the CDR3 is TGTGCCAGCAGCGGCTGGGGGACTGACACTGAAGCTTTCTTT.

CDR3 residues: CATSGAGSSDTQYF. CDR3 sequence (DNA): TGTGCCACCAGTGGGGCAGGGTCATCAGATACGCAGTATTTT. J is TRBJ2-3 and V is TRBV24-1; D possibly corresponds to TRBD1 (5 bases). The CDR3 length is 14 residues. Germline V CDR1 and CDR2: KGHDR, SFDVKD. Trimming pared 5 bases from V and 4 bases from J, leaving 12 bases between.

CDR3 nucleotide sequence: TGTGCTAGTGGTCGGGACAGCTTCTATGGCTACACCTTC. Translated: CASGRDSFYGYTF. The genes are TRBV12-5 and TRBJ1-2; 7 bases fit TRBD1. V gave up 5 bases and J gave up 4 bases; unmatched junction bases: 4. This CDR3 is 13 amino acids long. Germline V CDR1 and CDR2: LGHNT, FRNRAP.

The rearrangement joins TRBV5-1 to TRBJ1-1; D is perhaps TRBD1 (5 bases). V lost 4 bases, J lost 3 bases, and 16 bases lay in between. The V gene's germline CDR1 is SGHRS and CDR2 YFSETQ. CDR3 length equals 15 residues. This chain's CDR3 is CASSTSDGGYTEAFF. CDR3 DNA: TGCGCCAGCAGCACCTCGGACGGGGGGTACACTGAAGCTTTCTTT.

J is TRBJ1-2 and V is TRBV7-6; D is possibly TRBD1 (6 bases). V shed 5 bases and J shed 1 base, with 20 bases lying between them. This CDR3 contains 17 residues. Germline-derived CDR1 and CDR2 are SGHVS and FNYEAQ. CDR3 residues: CASSPRYQGRVNYGYTF. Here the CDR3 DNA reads TGTGCCAGCAGCCCCCGCTATCAGGGGCGAGTTAACTATGGCTACACCTTC.

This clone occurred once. DNA of the CDR3: TGCAGCGCTGGGGGCTCGGCTAATGAAAAACTGTTTTTT. It encodes CSAGGSANEKLFF. The chain uses TRBV29-1 and TRBJ1-4; the D gene is possibly TRBD1 (6 bases). Germline lookup yields CDR1 SQVTM and CDR2 ANQGSEA. The CDR3 is 13 residues long. Deletions cut 7 bases from V and 3 bases from J, with 12 bases between.

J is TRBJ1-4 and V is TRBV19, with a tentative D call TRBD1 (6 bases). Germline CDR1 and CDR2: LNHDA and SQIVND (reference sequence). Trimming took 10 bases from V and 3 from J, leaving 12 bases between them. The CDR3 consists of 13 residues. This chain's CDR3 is CAIGGRANEKLFF. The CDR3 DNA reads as TGTGCCATAGGGGGACGGGCTAATGAAAAACTGTTTTTT.

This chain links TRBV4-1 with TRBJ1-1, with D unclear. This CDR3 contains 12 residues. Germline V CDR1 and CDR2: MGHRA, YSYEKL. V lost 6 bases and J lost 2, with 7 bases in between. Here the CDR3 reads CASRRSNTEAFF. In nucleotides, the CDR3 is TGCGCCAGCAGGAGGAGCAACACTGAAGCTTTCTTT.